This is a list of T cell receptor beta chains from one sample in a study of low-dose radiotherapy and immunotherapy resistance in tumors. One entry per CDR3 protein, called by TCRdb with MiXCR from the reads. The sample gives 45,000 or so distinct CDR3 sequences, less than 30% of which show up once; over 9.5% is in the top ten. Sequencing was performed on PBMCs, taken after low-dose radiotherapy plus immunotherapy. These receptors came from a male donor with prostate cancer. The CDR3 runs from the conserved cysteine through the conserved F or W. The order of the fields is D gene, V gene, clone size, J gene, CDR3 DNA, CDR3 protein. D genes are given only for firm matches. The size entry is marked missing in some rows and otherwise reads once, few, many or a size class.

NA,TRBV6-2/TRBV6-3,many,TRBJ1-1,TGTGCCAGCAGTTCCAACATGAACACTGAAGCTTTCTTT,CASSSNMNTEAFF
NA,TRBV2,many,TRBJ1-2,TGTGCCAGCAGTCAACCGGGAGGAGGAGGTTATGGCTACACCTTC,CASSQPGGGGYGYTF
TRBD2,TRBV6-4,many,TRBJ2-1,TGTGCCAGCAGCACCGGGACTAGTGGGACCGGGGGGCAGTTCTTC,CASSTGTSGTGGQFF
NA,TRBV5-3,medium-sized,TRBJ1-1,TGTGCCAGCAGCTTTACGGGCCGGAACACTGAAGCTTTCTTT,CASSFTGRNTEAFF
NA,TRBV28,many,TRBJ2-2,TGTGCCAGCAGTTCTCACTCAGGGGGGGTGAACACCGGGGAGCTGTTTTTT,CASSSHSGGVNTGELFF
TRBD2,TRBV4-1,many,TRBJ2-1,TGTGCCAGCAGCCAAGACCCTCTTACTAGCGGGGGGGCGTTCTTTGAGCAGTTCTTC,CASSQDPLTSGGAFFEQFF
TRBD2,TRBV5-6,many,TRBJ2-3,TGTGCCAGCAGCAAAACGGCGGGGGATACAGATACGCAGTATTTT,CASSKTAGDTDTQYF
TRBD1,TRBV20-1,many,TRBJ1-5,TGCAGTGCTGGGGGGACAGGGAGTCATCAGCCCCAGCATTTT,CSAGGTGSHQPQHF
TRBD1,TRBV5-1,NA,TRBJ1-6,TGCGCCAGCAGCTTGGCCGAAGGGGGCGGAAGCTCACCCCTCCACTTT,CASSLAEGGGSSPLHF
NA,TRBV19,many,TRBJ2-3,TGTGCCAGTAGTCTCGAGCGGACAGTTACAGATACGCAGTATTTT,CASSLERTVTDTQYF
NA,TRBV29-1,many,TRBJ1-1,TGCAGCGTTTGGGCGAACACTGAAGCTTTCTTT,CSVWANTEAFF
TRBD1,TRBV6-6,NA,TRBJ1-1,TGTGCCAGCACCCTCTTGAGGGGGCCCACTGAAGCTTTCTTT,CASTLLRGPTEAFF
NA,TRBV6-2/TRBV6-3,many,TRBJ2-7,TGTGCCAGCAGTACATTGACCTTCCTCCCTTACGAGCAGTACTTC,CASSTLTFLPYEQYF
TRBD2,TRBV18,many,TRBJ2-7,TGTGCCAGCTCACCACTGGCGGGAGACTCCTACGAGCAGTACTTC,CASSPLAGDSYEQYF
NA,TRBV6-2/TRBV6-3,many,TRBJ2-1,TGTGCCAGCAGTGGAGATACTGGAATACAGTTCTTC,CASSGDTGIQFF
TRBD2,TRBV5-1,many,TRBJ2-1,TGCGCCAGCAGCCAGACTAGCGGGCCATACAATGAGCAGTTCTTC,CASSQTSGPYNEQFF
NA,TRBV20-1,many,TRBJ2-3,TGCAGTGCTATGCGGTACTTCACAGATACGCAGTATTTT,CSAMRYFTDTQYF
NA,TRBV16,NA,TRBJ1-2,TGTGCCAGCAGCCAGTCAACAGCTAACTATGGCTACACCTTC,CASSQSTANYGYTF
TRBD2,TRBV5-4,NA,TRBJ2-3,TGTGCCAGCAGACCTGGACTAGCGGGAGGCCTAGATACGCAGTATTTT,CASRPGLAGGLDTQYF
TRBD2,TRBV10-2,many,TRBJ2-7,TGCGCCAGCAGAGGACTAGCAAGTTACGAGCAGTACTTC,CASRGLASYEQYF
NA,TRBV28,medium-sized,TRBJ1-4,TGTGCCAGTAGGGTTGGGAGTGAAAAACTGTTTTTT,CASRVGSEKLFF
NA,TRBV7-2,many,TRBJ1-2,TGTGCCAGCAGCTTAATGGGTCCTTCCCCCTCCGGCGGCTACACCTTC,CASSLMGPSPSGGYTF
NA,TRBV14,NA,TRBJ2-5,TGTGCCAGCAGCCAAGAGGGTGGGCAAGGAGAGACCCAGTACTTC,CASSQEGGQGETQYF
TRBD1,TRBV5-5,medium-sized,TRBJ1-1,TGTGCCAGCAGTTTGGACAGGGCCACTGAAGCTTTCTTT,CASSLDRATEAFF
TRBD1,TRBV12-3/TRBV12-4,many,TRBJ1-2,TGTGCCAGCACCCCCCGGGACAGGGGCGGAAACTATGGCTACACCTTC,CASTPRDRGGNYGYTF
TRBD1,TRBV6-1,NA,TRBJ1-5,TGTGCCAGCAGTCCGACAGGGGGTGTTGGCAATCAGCCCCAGCATTTT,CASSPTGGVGNQPQHF
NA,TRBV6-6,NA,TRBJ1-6,TGTGCCAGCAGGGAAAACCCCTACGGAGCAGATAATTCACCCCTCCACTTT,CASRENPYGADNSPLHF
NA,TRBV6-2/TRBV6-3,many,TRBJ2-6,TGTGCCAGCAGTGAGGGGGACCCCTGGGGAGTTGGGGCCAACGTCCTGACTTTC,CASSEGDPWGVGANVLTF
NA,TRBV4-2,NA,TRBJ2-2,TGTGCCAGCAGCCAAACTAGCACCGGGGAGCTGTTTTTT,CASSQTSTGELFF
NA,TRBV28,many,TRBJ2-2,TGTGCCAGCTTCAACAGACCCACCCTTGGAACCGGGGAGCTGTTTTTT,CASFNRPTLGTGELFF